The 19 T cell receptor beta chains in this list originate from one sample, sequenced in a study of T cells expressing NK-cell markers. TCRdb reworked the 5' RACE reads into one entry per CDR3 protein, no DNA. The repertoire shows about 460,000 distinct CDR3 sequences; the top ten hold 1.4%. Material for sequencing was blood T cells: a sorted CD56 or NKG2C T cell subset, CD4+ or CD8+ T cells, or bulk PBMC T cells (not recorded which). The origin of the receptors is a woman in her fifties or sixties in good health.

The chain links TRBV25-1 to TRBJ1-5; TCRdb returns TRBD1, unconfirmable since there is no DNA. The CDR3 extends over 16 amino acids. Per the germline V gene, CDR1 is MGHDK and CDR2 is SYGVNS. CDR3: CASSLCPVYSNQPQHF.

V gene TRBV5-6 combines with J gene TRBJ2-1; the TRBD1 assignment by TCRdb is unverifiable without DNA. Germline assignment: CDR1 SGHDT and CDR2 YYEEEE. This CDR3 has 12 residues. The CDR3: CASSRDSYEQFF.

The J gene is TRBJ2-2, the V gene TRBV20-1; the TRBD2 assignment by TCRdb is unverifiable without DNA. The CDR3 spans 14 residues. Germline CDR1 is DFQATT and CDR2 is SNEGSKA (reference sequence). CDR3 loop: CSVVAGGPDGELFF.

CDR3: CASSQGGARGRAKAGNTIYF. The rearrangement uses TRBV4-1 and TRBJ1-3; TCRdb returns TRBD1, unconfirmable since there is no DNA. The CDR3 has 20 residues. The germline gives CDR1 MGHRA, CDR2 YSYEKL.

The chain combines TRBV5-1 with TRBJ2-5. The CDR3 loop spans 15 amino acids. Germline CDR1 reads SGHRS; CDR2 reads YFSETQ. CDR3 sequence reads: CASSLVATPMETQYF.

The V call is TRBV3-1, the J call TRBJ2-3; the TCRdb D gene call, TRBD2, has no DNA to confirm it. Germline-derived CDR1 and CDR2 are LGHDT and YNNKEL (reference sequence). The CDR3 sequence is 17 residues long. CDR3 in amino acids: CASSRIGTSGRSDTQYF.

The chain combines TRBV18 with TRBJ2-3; the D gene TCRdb calls, TRBD1, cannot be checked with no DNA. The CDR3 runs 15 residues. Germline V gives CDR1 KGHSH, CDR2 LQKENI. CDR3 in amino acids: CASSPLPAGGDTQYF.

This sequence joins TRBV29-1 and TRBJ1-1. The germline gives CDR1 SQVTM, CDR2 ANQGSEA. The CDR3 extends over 12 amino acids. The CDR3 region is CSVCLTNTEAFF. The full variable domain, with the rest looked up from reference TRBV29-1 and TRBJ1-1, is SAVISQKPSRDICQRGTSLTIQCQVDSQVTMMFWYRQQPGQSLTLIATANQGSEATYESGFVIDKFPISRPNLTFSTLTVSNMSPEDSSIYLCSVCLTNTEAFFGQGTRLTVV.

V is TRBV12-3 or TRBV12-4 and J is TRBJ2-1; the TRBD2 assignment by TCRdb is unverifiable without DNA. This CDR3 spans 16 amino acids. CDR3 amino acids: CASRPHTGASYNEQFF.

The CDR3 reads CASSFPGLGNTGELFF. The chain joins TRBV6-5 to TRBJ2-2; the TCRdb D gene call, TRBD1, has no DNA to confirm it. The CDR3 is 16 residues long. Per the germline V gene, CDR1 is MNHEY and CDR2 is SVGAGI.

The V gene is TRBV14, the J gene TRBJ2-5; TCRdb picks TRBD1, but there is no DNA to check that call. Germline V gene data show CDR1 as SGHDN and CDR2 as FVKESK. The CDR3 has 14 amino acids. The CDR3 sequence: CASSHPGQYRAQYF.

The chain has TRBV6-2 or TRBV6-3 and TRBJ1-1; the D call of TRBD1 rests on TCRdb alone, since no DNA is present to check it. The CDR3 totals 16 residues. Germline V lookup: CDR1 MNHEY, CDR2 SVGEGT. The CDR3 sequence: CASSYSMAGLNTEAFF.

The CDR3 sequence is CASSVGGFYNEQFF. The rearrangement uses TRBV2 and TRBJ2-1; TCRdb's assignment of TRBD2 cannot be checked, as there is no DNA. This CDR3 is built from 14 residues. Germline loops: CDR1 SNHLY, CDR2 FYNNEI.

The rearrangement uses TRBV10-3 and TRBJ2-1; TCRdb's D call of TRBD2 is untestable without DNA. From germline, CDR1 is ENHRY and CDR2 SYGVKD. The CDR3 sequence is 14 residues long. The CDR3 loop reads CAISGSGSHNEQFF.

The rearrangement joins TRBV20-1 to TRBJ2-3; TCRdb selects TRBD1, and the lack of DNA leaves this call unchecked. Germline values: CDR1 DFQATT, CDR2 SNEGSKA (reference sequence). The CDR3 length is 15 residues. CDR3 amino acids: CSARVPMGGPDTQYF.

The gene calls are TRBV7-8 and TRBJ2-1; TCRdb lists TRBD1, though no DNA is available to test this call. Germline V CDR1 and CDR2: SGHVS, FQNEAQ. CDR3 size: 15 residues. The CDR3 here is CASSRGQGRSNEQFF.

This chain uses TRBV5-1 with TRBJ2-1. CDR3 size: 12 residues. Germline V lookup: CDR1 SGHRS, CDR2 YFSETQ. The CDR3 protein is CASSFERNEQFF.

The rearrangement links TRBV29-1 to TRBJ2-1; TCRdb picks TRBD2, but there is no DNA to check that call. The CDR3 is 12 amino acids. Germline V gene sequence: CDR1 SQVTM, CDR2 ANQGSEA. The CDR3 loop reads CSVGPTGRGQFF.

The chain combines TRBV27 with TRBJ1-1; absent DNA, TCRdb's TRBD1 call cannot be checked. CDR3 size: 15 residues. Germline assignment: CDR1 MNHEY and CDR2 SMNVEV (reference sequence). The chain's CDR3 is CASTSGGNVGTEAFF.